This T cell receptor (beta chain) originates from a study of long-term antiretroviral therapy in people with HIV. Study-wide points: HIV repertoires spanned tighter CDR3 length ranges than controls did.

Only United States sites treated participants with HIV. Germline V gives CDR1 SGHRS, CDR2 YFSETQ. CDR3 length equals 14 residues. V was trimmed by 4 bases and J by 8 bases, leaving 18 bases between them. Survey-level resolution applied to immunoSEQ assay v3.0. Data came from immunoSEQ multiplex PCR; TCRdb stores just in-frame clones and leaves some out. The sample has 15,000 to 20,000 clones; about 81% are singletons. For this clone: Its antigen is undetermined.

The TCR originated in a young man with HIV. The chain links TRBV5-1 to TRBJ1-2; D gene ambiguous. Sequencing used unsorted PBMCs, obtained 0.3 years after starting antiretroviral therapy. This CDR3 is CASSPSAGLDGYTF. The CDR3 DNA is TGCGCCAGCAGCCCCTCAGCGGGGTTAGACGGCTACACCTTC.